The sequence of this TCR beta chain was determined in a study of cytomegalovirus exposure and HLA in healthy donors. Findings and limits, study-wide: In a later analysis, a missense DCLRE1C variant was linked to TCR beta V- and J-gene trimming.

The PCR was carried out with 60 Vbeta primers and 13 Jbeta primers. Sequencing used immunoSEQ multiplex PCR; TCRdb keeps in-frame clones, though not all of them. The sample lists nearly 110,000 clones, 70% to 85% occurring once. The CDR3 length is 15 residues. V lost 3 bases to trimming and J lost 5 bases; unmatched junction nucleotides: 6. Germline CDR1 is MNHEY and CDR2 is SMNVEV (reference sequence). Concerning this clone: Its antigen remains unidentified.

The rearrangement joins TRBV27 to TRBJ2-2; TRBD1 matches 7 bases. The sequence was collected from a male donor in good health and CMV-seronegative. Source material: PBMCs. DNA of the CDR3: TGTGCCAGCAGTTTCCTGGACAGGATAACCGGGGAGCTGTTTTTT. It yields the protein CASSFLDRITGELFF.